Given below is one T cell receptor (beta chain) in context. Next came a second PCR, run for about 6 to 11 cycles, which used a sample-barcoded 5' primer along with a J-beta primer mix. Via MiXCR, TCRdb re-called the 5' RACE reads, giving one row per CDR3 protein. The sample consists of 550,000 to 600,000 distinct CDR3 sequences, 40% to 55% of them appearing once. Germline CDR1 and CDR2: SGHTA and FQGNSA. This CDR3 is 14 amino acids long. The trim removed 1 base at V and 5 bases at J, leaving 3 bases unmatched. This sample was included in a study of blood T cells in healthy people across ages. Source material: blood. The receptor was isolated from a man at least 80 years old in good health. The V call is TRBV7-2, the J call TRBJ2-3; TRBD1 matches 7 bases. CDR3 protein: CASSLVSGGDTQYF. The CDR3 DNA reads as TGTGCCAGCAGCTTAGTCTCAGGGGGAGATACGCAGTATTTT.